The source of this TCR beta chain is a study of cytomegalovirus exposure and HLA in healthy donors. Study-level findings and limits: The study had only CMV serostatus as immune exposure information. An analysis was carried out later, and it reportedly showed fewer N-insertions in an Asian-associated ancestry cluster than the 666-donor mean.

PCR involved 60 Vbeta and 13 Jbeta primers. Per the study methods: Approximately 86 million unique TCR beta chains, 8.5 million to 14 million shared, were counted in a later analysis. Profiled with immunoSEQ multiplex PCR; TCRdb holds only in-frame clones, not every one. Clone size and V and J calls were adopted from that table, with D and trimming inferred from the DNA. The sample records 55,000 to 65,000 clones, about four fifths being singletons. Germline V gene data show CDR1 as SGHNT and CDR2 as YYREEE (reference sequence). Trimming at V came to 0 bases and at J to 8 bases, leaving 7 bases not matched to a gene. The CDR3 loop spans 15 amino acids. This clone was found once. What it recognizes is unknown.

The V and J genes are TRBV5-4 and TRBJ2-1; 8 bases are a match to TRBD2. Input material: PBMCs. The TCR was taken from a middle-aged woman in good health and CMV-seronegative. CDR3 in amino acids: CASSLVAGGIDEQFF. CDR3 nucleotides: TGTGCCAGCAGCTTGGTGGCGGGAGGAATCGATGAGCAGTTCTTC.